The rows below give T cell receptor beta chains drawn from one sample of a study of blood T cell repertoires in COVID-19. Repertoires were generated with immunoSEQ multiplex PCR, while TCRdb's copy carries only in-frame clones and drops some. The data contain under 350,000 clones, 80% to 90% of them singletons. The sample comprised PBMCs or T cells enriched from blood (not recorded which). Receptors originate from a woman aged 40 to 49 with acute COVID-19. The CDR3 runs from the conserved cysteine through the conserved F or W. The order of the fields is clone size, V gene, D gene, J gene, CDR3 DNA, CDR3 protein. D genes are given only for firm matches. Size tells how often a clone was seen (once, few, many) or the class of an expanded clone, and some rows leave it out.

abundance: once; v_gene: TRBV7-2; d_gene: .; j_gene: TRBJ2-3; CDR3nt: TGTGCCAGCAGCTTACGATGGATGCGGGGAGGCACAGATACGCAGTATTTT; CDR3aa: CASSLRWMRGGTDTQYF
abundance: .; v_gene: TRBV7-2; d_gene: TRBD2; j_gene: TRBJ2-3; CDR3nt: TGTGCCAGCAGCACCGGGACTAGTGCAGATACGCAGTATTTT; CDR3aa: CASSTGTSADTQYF
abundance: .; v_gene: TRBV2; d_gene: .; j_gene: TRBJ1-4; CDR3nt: TGTGCCAGCAGTGAAGTTAAGGGGGCTAATGAAAAACTGTTTTTT; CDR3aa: CASSEVKGANEKLFF
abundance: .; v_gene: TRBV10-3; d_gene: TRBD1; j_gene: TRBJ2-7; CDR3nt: TGTGCCATCCGCCTGGGACAGGGGGCCTACGAGCAGTACTTC; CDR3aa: CAIRLGQGAYEQYF
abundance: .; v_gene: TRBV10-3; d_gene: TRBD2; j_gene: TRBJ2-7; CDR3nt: TGTGCCATCAGGGGGGGGTCTTACTCCTACGAGCAGTACTTC; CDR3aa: CAIRGGSYSYEQYF
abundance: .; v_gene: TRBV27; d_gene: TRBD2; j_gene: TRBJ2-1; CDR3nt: TGTGCCAGCAGTTCCCGGGGACTAGCGGGATTCTACAATGAGCAGTTCTTC; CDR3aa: CASSSRGLAGFYNEQFF
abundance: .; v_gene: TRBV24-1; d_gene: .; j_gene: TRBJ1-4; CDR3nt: TGTGCCACCTCATGGGGGGGTCACTCTAATGAAAAACTGTTTTTT; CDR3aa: CATSWGGHSNEKLFF
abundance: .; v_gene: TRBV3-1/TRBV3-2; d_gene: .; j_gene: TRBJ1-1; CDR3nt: TGTGCCAGCAGCTCCTACGACGGGAACGAAGCTTTCTTT; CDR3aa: CASSSYDGNEAFF
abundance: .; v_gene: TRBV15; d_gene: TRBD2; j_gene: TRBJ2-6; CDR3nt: TGTGCCACCAGCCCGCGGGGGGCTGGGGCCAACGTCCTGACTTTC; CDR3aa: CATSPRGAGANVLTF
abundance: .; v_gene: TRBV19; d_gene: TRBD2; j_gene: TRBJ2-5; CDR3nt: TGTGCCAGTAGTATAGCTAGCGGGGGCTTTTCAGAGACCCAGTACTTC; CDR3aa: CASSIASGGFSETQYF
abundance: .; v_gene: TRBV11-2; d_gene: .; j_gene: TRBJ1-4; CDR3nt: TGTGCCAGCAGCTCCGGCGGGCAGAACAATGAAAAACTGTTTTTT; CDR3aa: CASSSGGQNNEKLFF
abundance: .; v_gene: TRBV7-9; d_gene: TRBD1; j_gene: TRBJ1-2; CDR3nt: TGTGCCAGCAGCCCCGGGACAGGGGTTAACTATGGCTACACCTTC; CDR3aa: CASSPGTGVNYGYTF
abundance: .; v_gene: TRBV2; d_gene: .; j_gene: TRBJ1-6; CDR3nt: TGTGCCAGCAACCCCTGGGGGGATTCACCCCTCCACTTT; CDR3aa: CASNPWGDSPLHF
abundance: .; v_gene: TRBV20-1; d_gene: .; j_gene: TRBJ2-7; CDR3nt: TGCAGTGCTAGTCAGGGTGCCGACGAGCAGTACTTC; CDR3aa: CSASQGADEQYF
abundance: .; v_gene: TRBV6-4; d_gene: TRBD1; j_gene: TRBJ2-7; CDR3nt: TGTGCCAGCAGTGACCCTTGGGGACAGGGGGCATCCTACGAGCAGTACTTC; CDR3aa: CASSDPWGQGASYEQYF
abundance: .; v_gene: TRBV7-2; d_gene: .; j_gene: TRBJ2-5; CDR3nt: TGTGCCAGCAGCTTAAGAGCAGAGACCCAGTACTTC; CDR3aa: CASSLRAETQYF